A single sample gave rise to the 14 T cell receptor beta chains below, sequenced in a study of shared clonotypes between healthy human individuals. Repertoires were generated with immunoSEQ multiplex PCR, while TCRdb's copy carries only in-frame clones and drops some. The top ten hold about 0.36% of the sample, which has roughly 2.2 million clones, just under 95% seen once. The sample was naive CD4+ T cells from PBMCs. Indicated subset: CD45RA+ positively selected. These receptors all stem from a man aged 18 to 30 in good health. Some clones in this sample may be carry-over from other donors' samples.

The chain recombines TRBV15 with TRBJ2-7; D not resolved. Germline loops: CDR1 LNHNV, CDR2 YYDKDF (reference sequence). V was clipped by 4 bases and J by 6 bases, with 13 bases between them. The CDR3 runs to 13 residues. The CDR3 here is CATSTRAGLEQYF. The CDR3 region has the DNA TGTGCCACCAGCACCCGAGCTGGCCTCGAGCAGTACTTC.

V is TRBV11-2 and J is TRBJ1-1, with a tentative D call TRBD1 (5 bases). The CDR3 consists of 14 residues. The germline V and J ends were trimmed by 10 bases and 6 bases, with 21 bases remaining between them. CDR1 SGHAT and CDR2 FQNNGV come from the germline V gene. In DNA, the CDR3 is TGTGCCACGACAGCTTTCTGGATGACGGCTGAAGCTTTCTTT. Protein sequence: CATTAFWMTAEAFF.

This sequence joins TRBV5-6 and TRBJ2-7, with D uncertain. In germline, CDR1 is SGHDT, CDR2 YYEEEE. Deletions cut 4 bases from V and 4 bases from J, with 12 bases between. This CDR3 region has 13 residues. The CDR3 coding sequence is TGTGCCAGCAGCCAGTATGAGAAATACGAGCAGTACTTC. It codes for CASSQYEKYEQYF.

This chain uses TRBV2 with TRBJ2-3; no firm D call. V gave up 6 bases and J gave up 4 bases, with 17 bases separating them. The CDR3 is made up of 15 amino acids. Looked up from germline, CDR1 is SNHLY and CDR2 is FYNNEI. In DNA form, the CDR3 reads TGTGCCAGCAGCTCCTCCGAGGCTGGGGCAGATACGCAGTATTTT. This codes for CASSSSEAGADTQYF.

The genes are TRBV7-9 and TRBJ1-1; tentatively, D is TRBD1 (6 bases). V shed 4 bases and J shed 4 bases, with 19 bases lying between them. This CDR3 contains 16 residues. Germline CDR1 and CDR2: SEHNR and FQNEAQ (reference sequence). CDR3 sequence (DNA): TGTGCCAGCAGCTCCTCCGGGGGGGGCCCCAGCACTGAAGCTTTCTTT. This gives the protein CASSSSGGGPSTEAFF.

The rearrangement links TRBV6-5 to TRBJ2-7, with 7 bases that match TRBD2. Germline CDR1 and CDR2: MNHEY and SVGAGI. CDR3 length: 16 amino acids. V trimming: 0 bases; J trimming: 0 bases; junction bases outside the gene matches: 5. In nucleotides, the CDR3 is TGTGCCAGCAGTTACTCAGGGCGGGGGACCTCCTACGAGCAGTACTTC. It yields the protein CASSYSGRGTSYEQYF.

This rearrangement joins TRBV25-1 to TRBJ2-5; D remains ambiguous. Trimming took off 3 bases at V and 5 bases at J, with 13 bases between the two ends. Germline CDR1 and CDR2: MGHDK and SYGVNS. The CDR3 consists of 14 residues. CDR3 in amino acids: CASSDPGLGETQYF. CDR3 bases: TGTGCCAGCAGTGATCCAGGTTTAGGGGAGACCCAGTACTTC.

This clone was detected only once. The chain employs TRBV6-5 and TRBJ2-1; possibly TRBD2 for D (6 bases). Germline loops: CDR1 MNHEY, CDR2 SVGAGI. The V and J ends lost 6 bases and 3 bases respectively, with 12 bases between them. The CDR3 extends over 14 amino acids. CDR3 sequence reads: CASRAPGVYNEQFF. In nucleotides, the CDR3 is TGTGCCAGCAGAGCCCCGGGGGTCTACAATGAGCAGTTCTTC.

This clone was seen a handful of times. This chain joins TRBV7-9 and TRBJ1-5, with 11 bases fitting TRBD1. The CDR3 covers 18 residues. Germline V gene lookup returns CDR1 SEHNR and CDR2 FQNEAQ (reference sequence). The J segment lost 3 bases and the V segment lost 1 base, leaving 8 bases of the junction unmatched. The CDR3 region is CASSLDEGTGGLNQPQHF. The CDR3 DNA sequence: TGTGCCAGCAGCTTAGACGAAGGGACAGGGGGGCTCAATCAGCCCCAGCATTTT.

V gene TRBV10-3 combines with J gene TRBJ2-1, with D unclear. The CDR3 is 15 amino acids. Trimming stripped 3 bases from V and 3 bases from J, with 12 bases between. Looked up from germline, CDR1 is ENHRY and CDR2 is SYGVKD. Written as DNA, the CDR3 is TGTGCCATCAGTGAAGGCGGTCTGAACTACAATGAGCAGTTCTTC. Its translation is CAISEGGLNYNEQFF.

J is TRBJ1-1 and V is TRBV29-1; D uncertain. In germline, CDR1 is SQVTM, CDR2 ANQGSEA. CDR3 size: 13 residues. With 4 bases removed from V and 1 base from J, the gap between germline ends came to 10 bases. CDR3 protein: CSVAAGGNTEAFF. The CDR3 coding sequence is TGCAGCGTTGCCGCAGGAGGGAACACTGAAGCTTTCTTT.

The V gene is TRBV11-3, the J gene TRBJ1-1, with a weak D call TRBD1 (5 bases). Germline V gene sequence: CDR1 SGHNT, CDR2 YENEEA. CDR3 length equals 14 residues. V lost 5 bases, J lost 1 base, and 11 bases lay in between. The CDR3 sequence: CASSPQGENTEAFF. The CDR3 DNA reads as TGTGCCAGCAGCCCCCAGGGAGAGAACACTGAAGCTTTCTTT.

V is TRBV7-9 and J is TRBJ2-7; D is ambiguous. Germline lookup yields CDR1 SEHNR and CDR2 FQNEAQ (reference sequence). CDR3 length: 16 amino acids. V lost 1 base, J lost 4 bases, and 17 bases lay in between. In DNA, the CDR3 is TGTGCCAGCAGCTTAGATGTCGGCAGTCTGGTGTACGAGCAGTACTTC. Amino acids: CASSLDVGSLVYEQYF.

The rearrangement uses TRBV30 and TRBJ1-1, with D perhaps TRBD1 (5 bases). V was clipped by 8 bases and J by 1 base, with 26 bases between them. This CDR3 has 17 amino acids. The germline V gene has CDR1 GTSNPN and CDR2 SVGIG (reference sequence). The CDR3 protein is CAAGGRGRTIWNTEAFF. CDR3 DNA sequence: TGTGCCGCGGGGGGACGGGGCAGGACGATCTGGAACACTGAAGCTTTCTTT. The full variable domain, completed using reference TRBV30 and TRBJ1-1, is SQTIHQWPATLVQPVGSPLSLECTVEGTSNPNLYWYRQAAGRGLQLLFYSVGIGQISSEVPQNLSASRPQDRQFILSSKKLLLSDSGFYLCAAGGRGRTIWNTEAFFGQGTRLTVV.